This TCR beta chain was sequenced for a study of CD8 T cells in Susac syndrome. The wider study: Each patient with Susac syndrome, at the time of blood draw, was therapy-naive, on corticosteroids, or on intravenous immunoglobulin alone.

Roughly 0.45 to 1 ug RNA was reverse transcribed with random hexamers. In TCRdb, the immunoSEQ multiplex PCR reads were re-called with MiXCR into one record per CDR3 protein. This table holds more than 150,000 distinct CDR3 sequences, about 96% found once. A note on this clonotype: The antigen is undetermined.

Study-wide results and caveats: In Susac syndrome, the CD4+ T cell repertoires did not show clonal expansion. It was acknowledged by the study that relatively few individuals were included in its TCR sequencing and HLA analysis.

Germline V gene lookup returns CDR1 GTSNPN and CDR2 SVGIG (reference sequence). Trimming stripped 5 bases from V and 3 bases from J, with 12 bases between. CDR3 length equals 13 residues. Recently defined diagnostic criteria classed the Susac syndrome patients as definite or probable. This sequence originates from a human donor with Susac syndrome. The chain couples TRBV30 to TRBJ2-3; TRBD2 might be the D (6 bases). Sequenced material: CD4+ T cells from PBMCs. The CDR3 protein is CAWSGTGTDTQYF. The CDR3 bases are TGTGCCTGGTCCGGGACTGGAACAGATACGCAGTATTTT.